This TCR beta chain was recorded in a study of cytomegalovirus exposure and HLA in healthy donors. Overall study results and limits: Analysis was carried out at a later point, and it linked a missense DCLRE1C variant to TCR beta V- and J-gene trimming. Using the classifier, cytomegalovirus status was reportedly diagnosed with high specificity and sensitivity.

Concerning this clone itself: Its antigen is as yet unknown.

The germline gives CDR1 WSHSY, CDR2 SAAADI. Trimming left V 8 bases short and J 4 bases short, with 21 bases between. The CDR3 is made up of 16 amino acids. The study ran its PCR with 60 Vbeta and 13 Jbeta primers. Assay: immunoSEQ multiplex PCR; the TCRdb copy retains only in-frame clones and omits some. The profile shows just over 150,000 clones, 60% to 80% of them singletons. The sample comprised PBMCs. This rearrangement joins TRBV10-2 to TRBJ1-3; D perhaps matches TRBD1 (6 bases). This clonotype was obtained from a woman aged 45-65 years in good health and CMV-seropositive. CDR3 sequence: CASSTGTSSSGNTIYF. In DNA form, the CDR3 reads TGCGCCAGCTCAACCGGGACATCATCCTCCGGAAACACCATATATTTT.